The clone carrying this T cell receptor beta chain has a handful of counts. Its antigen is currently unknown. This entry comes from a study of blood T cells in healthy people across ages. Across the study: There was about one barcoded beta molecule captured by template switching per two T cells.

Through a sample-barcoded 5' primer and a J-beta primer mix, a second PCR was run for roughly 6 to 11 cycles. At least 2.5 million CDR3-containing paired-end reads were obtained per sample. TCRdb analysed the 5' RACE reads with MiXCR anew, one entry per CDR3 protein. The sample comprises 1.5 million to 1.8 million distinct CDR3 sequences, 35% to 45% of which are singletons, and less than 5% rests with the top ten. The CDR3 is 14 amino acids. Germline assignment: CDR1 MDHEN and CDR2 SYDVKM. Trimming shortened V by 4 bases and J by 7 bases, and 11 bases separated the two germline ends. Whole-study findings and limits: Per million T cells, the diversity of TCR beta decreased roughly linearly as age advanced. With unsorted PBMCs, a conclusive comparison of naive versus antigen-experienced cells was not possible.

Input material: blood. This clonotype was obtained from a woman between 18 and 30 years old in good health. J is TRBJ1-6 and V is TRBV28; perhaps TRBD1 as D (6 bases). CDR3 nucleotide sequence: TGTGCCAGCAGTTACAGGGCGGGGAATTCACCCCTCCACTTT. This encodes CASSYRAGNSPLHF.